A selection of T cell receptor beta chains follows, all from one sample in a study of beta chain features in type 1 diabetes. TCRdb's table, derived via immunoSEQ multiplex PCR, lists solely in-frame clones and lacks some. The sample consists of about 360,000 clones, approximately 12% of them appearing once. What was sequenced was naive CD4+ T cells from blood. These receptor sequences come from a man between 18 and 29 years old in good health. CDR3s include the opening cysteine and the closing phenylalanine or tryptophan. The order of the fields is CDR3 DNA, CDR3 protein, D gene, J gene, clone size, V gene. A D gene is named only where the DNA matches it firmly. Size is omitted from some rows. Given values are once, few, many or a class for expanded clones.

cdr3_nt: TGTGCCAGCAGTGAAATGGGGGGACCTGCCGAGCAGTACTTC; cdr3_aa: CASSEMGGPAEQYF; d_call: -; j_call: TRBJ2-7; clone_size: -; v_call: TRBV6-5
cdr3_nt: TGTGCCTGGCGCATCCAGGGTAAGGACTACGAGCAGTACTTC; cdr3_aa: CAWRIQGKDYEQYF; d_call: -; j_call: TRBJ2-7; clone_size: -; v_call: TRBV30
cdr3_nt: TGTGCCAGCAGCTCAGCGGGGGGCAACACAGATACGCAGTATTTT; cdr3_aa: CASSSAGGNTDTQYF; d_call: TRBD2; j_call: TRBJ2-3; clone_size: -; v_call: TRBV5-4
cdr3_nt: TGTGCCAGCAGTTACTCGAGGGGGTCAATCGAGCAGTACTTC; cdr3_aa: CASSYSRGSIEQYF; d_call: -; j_call: TRBJ2-7; clone_size: few; v_call: TRBV6-6
cdr3_nt: TGCGCCAGCACTCTACAGGGTGCCGATAACTATGGCTACACCTTC; cdr3_aa: CASTLQGADNYGYTF; d_call: -; j_call: TRBJ1-2; clone_size: few; v_call: TRBV4-3
cdr3_nt: TGTGCCAGTAGTGTCACAGGTGGGGTCCTGTACGAGCAGTACTTC; cdr3_aa: CASSVTGGVLYEQYF; d_call: -; j_call: TRBJ2-7; clone_size: -; v_call: TRBV19
cdr3_nt: TGTTCCAGCGCGGGGGGGTTTGGGGAGACCCAGTACTTC; cdr3_aa: CSSAGGFGETQYF; d_call: TRBD2; j_call: TRBJ2-5; clone_size: few; v_call: TRBV7-9
cdr3_nt: TGTGCCAGCAGCGTAGTCGAGACAGGGGCAGATACGCAGTATTTT; cdr3_aa: CASSVVETGADTQYF; d_call: TRBD1; j_call: TRBJ2-3; clone_size: few; v_call: TRBV9
cdr3_nt: TGTGCCAGCAGCTTAGTGGACAGATCCTACGAGCAGTACTTC; cdr3_aa: CASSLVDRSYEQYF; d_call: -; j_call: TRBJ2-7; clone_size: -; v_call: TRBV7-2
cdr3_nt: TGTGCCTGGAAACGGGAGGGGGTCGGGTATGGCTACACCTTC; cdr3_aa: CAWKREGVGYGYTF; d_call: -; j_call: TRBJ1-2; clone_size: -; v_call: TRBV30
cdr3_nt: TGTGCCAGCAGCTTAAGTCTAGCGGGAGTTCGCAATGAGCAGTTCTTC; cdr3_aa: CASSLSLAGVRNEQFF; d_call: TRBD2; j_call: TRBJ2-1; clone_size: -; v_call: TRBV7-3
cdr3_nt: TGTGCCAGCAGCGTAGCTACTCCGTTACAGGGGGTCCCAGATACGCAGTATTTT; cdr3_aa: CASSVATPLQGVPDTQYF; d_call: TRBD1; j_call: TRBJ2-3; clone_size: -; v_call: TRBV9
cdr3_nt: TGTGCCAGCAGCCTCGGGTTCGGGGGAATCACAGATACGCAGTATTTT; cdr3_aa: CASSLGFGGITDTQYF; d_call: -; j_call: TRBJ2-3; clone_size: few; v_call: TRBV9
cdr3_nt: TGTGCCACCAGCGGTCGGACAGGCACGGCAGATACGCAGTATTTT; cdr3_aa: CATSGRTGTADTQYF; d_call: TRBD1; j_call: TRBJ2-3; clone_size: -; v_call: TRBV15
cdr3_nt: TGCGCCAGCAGCACCGGACAGGGCGAAGAGACCCAGTACTTC; cdr3_aa: CASSTGQGEETQYF; d_call: TRBD1; j_call: TRBJ2-5; clone_size: few; v_call: TRBV5-1
cdr3_nt: TGTGCCTGGAGAGGGGCAGGGCAGCCCCAGCATTTT; cdr3_aa: CAWRGAGQPQHF; d_call: -; j_call: TRBJ1-5; clone_size: -; v_call: TRBV30
cdr3_nt: TGTGCCAGCAGCCAAGAGGGCTTTAACACCGGGGAGCTGTTTTTT; cdr3_aa: CASSQEGFNTGELFF; d_call: -; j_call: TRBJ2-2; clone_size: -; v_call: TRBV11-3
cdr3_nt: TGTGCCAGCAGCTTGAGACAGACAGATAATTCACCCCTCCACTTT; cdr3_aa: CASSLRQTDNSPLHF; d_call: -; j_call: TRBJ1-6; clone_size: few; v_call: TRBV9
cdr3_nt: TGTGCCAGCAGTGACCGGACACCCTCCTACGAGCAGTACTTC; cdr3_aa: CASSDRTPSYEQYF; d_call: -; j_call: TRBJ2-7; clone_size: -; v_call: TRBV6-6